The 22 T cell receptor beta chains reported below all come from one sample, sequenced in a study of human CD4 T cells and Enterobacteriaceae. Memory CD4+ T cells were sorted as all CD4+ cells except CD45RA+CCR7+CD95- naive cells, over 98% pure. The data were produced by immunoSEQ multiplex PCR, yet TCRdb's version contains in-frame clones alone and is incomplete. The profile shows around 26,000 clones, approximately 81% of them singletons. Sequencing used memory CD4+ T cells from blood. These receptors were taken from a human donor in good health.

This clone was seen just once. The chain employs TRBV28 and TRBJ2-7, with 12 nucleotides matching TRBD2. The trim removed 5 bases at V and 0 bases at J, leaving 5 bases unmatched. Germline V gene sequence: CDR1 MDHEN, CDR2 SYDVKM. This CDR3 contains 16 residues. In DNA, the CDR3 is TGTGCCAGCAGTCCCCTGACTAGCGGGAGCTCCTACGAGCAGTACTTC. This gives the protein CASSPLTSGSSYEQYF. The whole variable domain, remainder taken from reference TRBV28 and TRBJ2-7, is DVKVTQSSRYLVKRTGEKVFLECVQDMDHENMFWYRQDPGLGLRLIYFSYDVKMKEKGDIPEGYSVSREKKERFSLILESASTNQTSMYLCASSPLTSGSSYEQYFGPGTRLTVT.

V usage is TRBV6-6 and J usage is TRBJ1-2; no clear D. Germline lookup yields CDR1 MNHNY and CDR2 SVGAGI (reference sequence). V shed 4 bases and J shed 2 bases, with 8 bases lying between them. The CDR3 runs to 13 residues. CDR3 nucleotides: TGTGCCAGCAGTTCCTCTCAAAACTATGGCTACACCTTC. It encodes CASSSSQNYGYTF.

The chain links TRBV11-2 to TRBJ2-3; D is possibly TRBD1 (5 bases). Germline lookup yields CDR1 SGHAT and CDR2 FQNNGV. There are 16 residues in the CDR3. The V and J ends lost 1 base and 0 bases respectively, with 11 bases between them. As DNA, the CDR3 is TGTGCCAGCAGCTTAGGGGGCGCCACTAGCACAGATACGCAGTATTTT. This codes for CASSLGGATSTDTQYF.

The rearrangement joins TRBV19 to TRBJ1-5; D call uncertain. CDR1 and CDR2 (germline): LNHDA, SQIVND (reference sequence). The CDR3 sequence is 15 residues long. The V and J ends lost 5 bases and 0 bases respectively, with 11 bases between them. The CDR3 DNA reads TGTGCCAGTAGTTTCGGACGGAATAGCAATCAGCCCCAGCATTTT. This codes for CASSFGRNSNQPQHF.

The genes are TRBV7-2 and TRBJ2-7; D is uncertain. Trimming pared 3 bases from V and 0 bases from J, leaving 9 bases between. Germline assignment: CDR1 SGHTA and CDR2 FQGNSA. This CDR3 spans 14 amino acids. The CDR3 reads CASSLYLSSYEQYF. In nucleotides, the CDR3 is TGTGCCAGCAGCTTGTATTTAAGCTCCTACGAGCAGTACTTC.

The V call is TRBV30, the J call TRBJ1-4; 8 bases align to TRBD1. The CDR3 totals 15 residues. Germline V lookup: CDR1 GTSNPN, CDR2 SVGIG (reference sequence). With V trimmed by 5 bases and J by 7 bases, 12 bases remained unmatched. CDR3 sequence: CAWGPPRGQGEKLFF. The CDR3 nucleotides are TGTGCCTGGGGACCCCCCAGGGGGCAGGGTGAAAAACTGTTTTTT.

The gene calls are TRBV5-6 and TRBJ1-2, with D tentatively TRBD1 (5 bases). This CDR3 spans 16 amino acids. Germline V CDR1 and CDR2: SGHDT, YYEEEE. Trimming left V 1 base short and J 7 bases short, with 20 bases between. Here the CDR3 reads CASSLIVRGSKAGYTF. DNA of the CDR3: TGTGCCAGCAGCTTGATTGTAAGGGGAAGCAAGGCTGGCTACACCTTC. The full variable domain, in which reference TRBV5-6 and TRBJ1-2 provide the parts outside the CDR3, is DAGVTQSPTHLIKTRGQQVTLRCSPKSGHDTVSWYQQALGQGPQFIFQYYEEEERQRGNFPDRFSGHQFPNYSSELNVNALLLGDSALYLCASSLIVRGSKAGYTFGSGTRLTVV.

The J gene is TRBJ1-2, the V gene TRBV7-2; 7 nucleotides agree with TRBD1. The CDR3 is 14 residues long. V was pared by 3 bases and J by 7 bases, with 8 bases of the junction left unmatched. The germline gives CDR1 SGHTA, CDR2 FQGNSA. This CDR3 reads CASSLDRMMLGYTF. CDR3 sequence (DNA): TGTGCCAGCAGCTTGGACAGGATGATGCTTGGCTACACCTTC.

The chain employs TRBV27 and TRBJ2-7; no definite D call. The V gene's germline CDR1 is MNHEY and CDR2 SMNVEV (reference sequence). The CDR3 covers 16 residues. With 5 bases removed from V and 5 bases from J, the gap between germline ends came to 22 bases. In DNA form, the CDR3 reads TGTGCCAGCAGTCAAGGCAGGCACCTCCTTGGCAACGAGCAGTACTTC. Its translation is CASSQGRHLLGNEQYF.

J is TRBJ2-4 and V is TRBV7-3; D is possibly TRBD1 (6 bases). The CDR3 runs 16 residues. Germline CDR1 is SGHTA and CDR2 is FQGTGA. V lost 2 bases and J 8 bases, leaving 19 bases between the germline ends. CDR3 sequence: CASSLGGRGPGDIQYF. Written as DNA, the CDR3 is TGTGCCAGCAGCTTAGGGGGCAGGGGCCCTGGGGACATTCAGTACTTC.

The gene calls are TRBV2 and TRBJ2-5; 9 bases align to TRBD2. Trimming took 8 bases from V and 5 from J; bases not matched to a gene: 15. This CDR3 region has 16 residues. CDR1 and CDR2 (germline): SNHLY, FYNNEI. CDR3 sequence: CASWRGGLGSSETQYF. In DNA, the CDR3 is TGTGCCAGCTGGCGGGGGGGCCTGGGGTCTAGTGAGACCCAGTACTTC.

The chain has TRBV5-1 and TRBJ1-1; unclear D gene. V was trimmed by 4 bases and J by 0 bases, leaving 7 bases between them. Germline CDR1 reads SGHRS; CDR2 reads YFSETQ. The CDR3 is made up of 13 amino acids. CDR3 sequence (DNA): TGCGCCAGCAGCCCGTTTATGAACACTGAAGCTTTCTTT. It translates to CASSPFMNTEAFF.

This sequence joins TRBV18 and TRBJ2-5; no clear D. Trimming removed 3 bases at V and 6 bases at J, with 17 bases between. This CDR3 region has 15 residues. Germline V gene data show CDR1 as KGHSH and CDR2 as LQKENI. CDR3 protein: CASSPVGSLAQTQYF. CDR3 nucleotide sequence: TGTGCCAGCTCACCCGTCGGATCCCTGGCGCAGACCCAGTACTTC.

This rearrangement joins TRBV5-1 to TRBJ1-4; TRBD1 might be the D (6 bases). Germline assignment: CDR1 SGHRS and CDR2 YFSETQ. This CDR3 has 14 amino acids. V shed 1 base and J shed 5 bases, with 9 bases lying between them. CDR3 in DNA: TGCGCCAGCAGCTTGAGCGGGACAAATGAAAAACTGTTTTTT. Amino acid sequence: CASSLSGTNEKLFF.

The chain links TRBV11-2 to TRBJ2-5; D might be TRBD1 (6 bases). Trimming took off 5 bases at V and 6 bases at J, with 28 bases between the two ends. Germline V lookup: CDR1 SGHAT, CDR2 FQNNGV. This CDR3 comprises 18 residues. In nucleotides, the CDR3 is TGTGCCAGCAGCCTTGAGAGATCCGGACAGCCCAGCAGGAAGACCCAGTACTTC. Its translation: CASSLERSGQPSRKTQYF.

This clone was seen only a few times. V gene TRBV30 combines with J gene TRBJ1-1; D remains ambiguous. Germline CDR1 reads GTSNPN; CDR2 reads SVGIG (reference sequence). The CDR3 consists of 13 residues. V gave up 4 bases and J gave up 11 bases, with 20 bases separating them. The DNA for the CDR3 is TGTGCCTGGAATAATGGCGCCGACGGTGGGGCTTTCTTT. Its translation is CAWNNGADGGAFF.

The CDR3 sequence is CSARRPDTQYF. The CDR3 region has the DNA TGCAGTGCTAGAAGACCAGATACGCAGTATTTT. The V gene is TRBV20-1, the J gene TRBJ2-3, with D hard to call. Germline loops: CDR1 DFQATT, CDR2 SNEGSKA (reference sequence). This CDR3 is 11 amino acids long. V was pared by 2 bases and J by 4 bases, with 4 bases between.

This CDR3 reads CASSFSGRDIQYF. The CDR3 region has the DNA TGTGCCAGCAGCTTTTCGGGAAGGGACATTCAGTACTTC. This chain uses TRBV7-2 with TRBJ2-4; tentative D call: TRBD2 (5 bases). The CDR3 totals 13 residues. CDR1 SGHTA and CDR2 FQGNSA come from the germline V gene. The V gene lost 3 bases and the J gene lost 8 bases, with 11 bases spanning the gap.

V is TRBV7-2 and J is TRBJ2-1; D is perhaps TRBD1 or TRBD2 (5 bases each). Germline CDR1 SGHTA, CDR2 FQGNSA. The ends were cut back, 4 bases at V and 6 bases at J, with 16 bases in the middle. There are 15 residues in the CDR3. The CDR3 sequence is CASSSQDLGGNEQFF. The CDR3 bases are TGTGCCAGCAGCTCGCAGGACCTTGGGGGCAATGAGCAGTTCTTC.

The rearrangement joins TRBV28 to TRBJ1-4; TRBD1 matches at 7 bases. This CDR3 is built from 14 residues. The V gene end was trimmed by 7 bases and the J gene end by 1 base; junction bases not matched to a gene: 3. Germline values: CDR1 MDHEN, CDR2 SYDVKM. For the CDR3, the DNA is TGTGCCAGCAAATCAGGGGGAACTAATGAAAAACTGTTTTTT. This codes for CASKSGGTNEKLFF.

The chain couples TRBV29-1 to TRBJ2-2; D call uncertain. This CDR3 comprises 13 residues. V shed 3 bases and J shed 4 bases, with 9 bases lying between them. CDR1 and CDR2 (germline): SQVTM, ANQGSEA. CDR3 nucleotide sequence: TGCAGCGTTGAGGACCAGCCCACCGGGGAGCTGTTTTTT. Translating gives CSVEDQPTGELFF.

This chain connects TRBV7-9 to TRBJ2-7, with TRBD2 matching over 9 bases. Germline values: CDR1 SEHNR, CDR2 FQNEAQ (reference sequence). Unmatched junction bases numbered 6, after V lost 3 bases and J lost 0 bases. This CDR3 has 16 residues. CDR3 sequence (DNA): TGTGCCAGCAGCTTCCAAAGCGGGAGGCTCTCCTACGAGCAGTACTTC. It codes for CASSFQSGRLSYEQYF.